The sequence of this T cell receptor (beta chain) was determined in a study of blood T cell repertoires in COVID-19. In the study overall: Samples representing acute and convalescent COVID-19 were sourced from the United States, Italy and Spain. PBMCs, B-cell-depleted T cells, or T cells provided the cDNA or gDNA that made up the material.

Only in-frame clones appear in the TCRdb table, and some are missing; sequencing was by immunoSEQ multiplex PCR. The sample lists some 150,000 clones, 65% to 85% occurring once. V lost 5 bases and J 8 bases, leaving 13 bases between the germline ends. The CDR3 length is 13 residues. Germline lookup yields CDR1 SEHNR and CDR2 FQNEAQ (reference sequence). The sequenced sample was peripheral blood. This chain links TRBV7-9 with TRBJ2-1; no firm D call. The TCR sequence derives from a woman older than 75 with acute or convalescent COVID-19. The chain's CDR3 is CASSPPNVDEQFF. The CDR3, as DNA: TGTGCCAGCAGCCCCCCGAACGTAGATGAGCAGTTCTTC.